These 24 T cell receptor beta chains share one sample of origin, sequenced in a study of tumor-infiltrating lymphocytes in localized non-small cell lung cancer. The data were produced by immunoSEQ multiplex PCR, yet TCRdb's version contains in-frame clones alone and is incomplete. This table has 14,000 or so clones, approximately 71% appearing once. The material sequenced was uninvolved lung tissue not adjacent to the tumor. The receptor source for this set is a human donor with non-small cell lung cancer.

The chain couples TRBV5-8 to TRBJ2-5; possibly TRBD1 for D (8 bases). Germline CDR1 is SGHTS and CDR2 is YDEGEE. V lost 3 bases and J 1 base, leaving 16 bases between the germline ends. CDR3 length equals 16 residues. The CDR3 is CASSWWTGTTQETQYF. DNA for the CDR3: TGTGCCAGCAGCTGGTGGACAGGGACTACCCAAGAGACCCAGTACTTC.

The chain recombines TRBV2 with TRBJ1-1; no clear D. This CDR3 is 16 amino acids long. Germline CDR1 and CDR2: SNHLY and FYNNEI. V lost 2 bases and J lost 0, with 13 bases in between. The CDR3 region is CASSEKGFTLNTEAFF. As DNA, the CDR3 is TGTGCCAGCAGTGAAAAGGGTTTCACGTTGAACACTGAAGCTTTCTTT.

The CDR3 nucleotides read TGTGCCAGCAGTTTGGGGGTTCCGGGAAGTTCCTATGGCTACACCTTC. This encodes CASSLGVPGSSYGYTF. The V gene is TRBV6-5, the J gene TRBJ1-2; D possibly corresponds to TRBD1 (5 bases). Germline CDR1 and CDR2: MNHEY and SVGAGI. This CDR3 comprises 16 residues. Trimming cost V 4 bases and J 4 bases, with 19 bases left between them.

The chain recombines TRBV29-1 with TRBJ2-1; D possibly corresponds to TRBD2 (6 bases). The CDR3 length is 15 residues. The germline V and J ends were trimmed by 7 bases and 0 bases, with 16 bases remaining between them. Germline V gene lookup returns CDR1 SQVTM and CDR2 ANQGSEA. The CDR3: CSATGTSRSYNEQFF. DNA for the CDR3: TGCAGCGCCACCGGGACTTCTCGCTCCTACAATGAGCAGTTCTTC.

This clone was seen only a few times. This chain joins TRBV29-1 and TRBJ2-4; D is unresolved. The V end lost 3 bases, the J end lost 10 bases, and 16 bases lay between the germline ends. Germline CDR1 and CDR2: SQVTM and ANQGSEA. The CDR3 extends over 13 amino acids. DNA for the CDR3: TGCAGCGTTGAGATCGACTCGAGTCGGATTCAGTACTTC. It encodes CSVEIDSSRIQYF. The full variable domain, completed using reference TRBV29-1 and TRBJ2-4, is SAVISQKPSRDICQRGTSLTIQCQVDSQVTMMFWYRQQPGQSLTLIATANQGSEATYESGFVIDKFPISRPNLTFSTLTVSNMSPEDSSIYLCSVEIDSSRIQYFGAGTRLSVL.

This chain connects TRBV4-2 to TRBJ2-6; D is perhaps TRBD2 (7 bases). V lost 1 base, J lost 3 bases, and 13 bases lay in between. The CDR3 extends over 17 amino acids. The V gene's germline CDR1 is LGHNA and CDR2 YNFKEQ. The CDR3 sequence: CASSQVAGAGGANVLTF. CDR3 coding DNA: TGTGCCAGCAGCCAAGTGGCGGGGGCAGGTGGGGCCAACGTCCTGACTTTC.

The chain uses TRBV29-1 and TRBJ1-1, with 10 bases identical to TRBD1. With 4 bases clipped from V and 6 bases from J, the junction kept 11 bases outside the gene matches. CDR1 is SQVTM, CDR2 ANQGSEA, per germline. This CDR3 has 15 residues. CDR3 sequence reads: CSVVRDRGLLAEAFF. CDR3 DNA sequence: TGCAGCGTTGTTCGGGACAGGGGTTTATTGGCTGAAGCTTTCTTT.

The CDR3 DNA reads as TGTGCCAGCAGCTTGCAGGGATGGACCTACGAGCAGTACTTC. Protein: CASSLQGWTYEQYF. J is TRBJ2-7 and V is TRBV5-5, with D perhaps TRBD1 (5 bases). CDR1 and CDR2 (germline): SGHKS, YYEKEE (reference sequence). Between the trimmed V and J ends, which lost 1 base and 2 bases, there was a span of 10 bases. The CDR3 totals 14 residues.

The V call is TRBV2, the J call TRBJ2-7; D might be TRBD2 (6 bases). V dropped 7 bases and J dropped 0 bases, with 10 bases sitting between them. Germline values: CDR1 SNHLY, CDR2 FYNNEI. This CDR3 has 13 amino acids. CDR3 coding DNA: TGTGCCAGCACAGGGAGGATCTCCTACGAGCAGTACTTC. Translated, it gives CASTGRISYEQYF.

The rearrangement uses TRBV6-5 and TRBJ1-5; tentatively, D is TRBD1 (5 bases). Trimming shortened V by 4 bases and J by 0 bases, and 10 bases separated the two germline ends. CDR1 is MNHEY and CDR2 is SVGAGI in the germline V gene. CDR3 length: 15 residues. CDR3 protein: CASSSEGDSNQPQHF. In DNA, the CDR3 is TGTGCCAGCAGTTCAGAAGGGGATAGCAATCAGCCCCAGCATTTT.

This clone has a handful of counts. The J gene is TRBJ2-1, the V gene TRBV7-2; no reliable D call. Germline values: CDR1 SGHTA, CDR2 FQGNSA. The ends were cut back, 1 base at V and 8 bases at J, with 9 bases in the middle. This CDR3 is 13 amino acids long. The DNA of the CDR3 is TGTGCCAGCAGCTTAGAAATGCACTATGAGCAGTTCTTC. Protein sequence: CASSLEMHYEQFF.

The chain combines TRBV7-2 with TRBJ2-7; D gene ambiguous. V was trimmed by 1 base and J by 3 bases, leaving 7 bases between them. The germline CDR1 and CDR2 sequences are SGHTA and FQGNSA. The CDR3 contains 13 residues. CDR3 sequence reads: CASSLVVSYEQYF. The CDR3 DNA reads as TGTGCCAGCAGCTTAGTCGTCAGCTACGAGCAGTACTTC.

This clone was observed a handful of times. The sample holds other DNA sequences that translate to the same CDR3. The J gene is TRBJ1-1, the V gene TRBV6-6; TRBD1 is a possible D gene (5 bases). Trimming pared 5 bases from V and 7 bases from J, leaving 11 bases between. The V gene's germline CDR1 is MNHNY and CDR2 SVGAGI (reference sequence). The CDR3 loop spans 12 amino acids. The CDR3 nucleotides read TGTGCCAGCAGTCCCCGGGGGGGTGAAGCTTTCTTT. Translating gives CASSPRGGEAFF.

This chain joins TRBV5-1 and TRBJ1-5; 7 bases are shared with TRBD1. The CDR3 sequence is 15 residues long. Germline trimming cut 4 bases from V and 4 bases from J; bases unmatched to any gene: 8. Germline-derived CDR1 and CDR2 are SGHRS and YFSETQ. DNA for the CDR3: TGCGCCAGCAGCGTCACAGGGGAAAGGAATCAGCCCCAGCATTTT. Protein: CASSVTGERNQPQHF.

This clone appeared once. The chain couples TRBV5-4 to TRBJ1-2; the match to TRBD1 covers 7 bases. The CDR3 is 13 residues long. The germline gives CDR1 SGHNT, CDR2 YYREEE (reference sequence). Trimming removed 4 bases from V and 12 bases from J; junction bases left unmatched: 12. The CDR3 reads CASSDRDRLADTF. The CDR3 DNA is TGTGCCAGCAGCGACCGGGACAGATTGGCTGACACCTTC.

This clone showed up just a few times. The V and J genes are TRBV11-2 and TRBJ2-3, with 7 positions matching TRBD1. CDR1 SGHAT and CDR2 FQNNGV come from the germline V gene. Trimming took 3 bases from V and 4 from J; bases not matched to a gene: 4. CDR3 length equals 14 residues. The CDR3 loop reads CASSFTGVADTQYF. Written as DNA, the CDR3 is TGTGCCAGCAGCTTTACAGGGGTGGCAGATACGCAGTATTTT.

This clone came up once. The chain carries TRBV28 and TRBJ1-5, with D possibly being TRBD1 (6 bases). CDR1 and CDR2 from the germline V gene are MDHEN and SYDVKM. Between the trimmed V and J ends, which lost 6 bases and 6 bases, there was a span of 18 bases. The CDR3 spans 15 residues. The CDR3 nucleotides are TGTGCCAGCAGCCAGGGGCAGGGCCGGTTTCAGCCCCAGCATTTT. Residues: CASSQGQGRFQPQHF.

V gene TRBV30 combines with J gene TRBJ1-5; weak D call: TRBD1 (6 bases). V shed 1 base and J shed 1 base, with 8 bases lying between them. The CDR3 has 14 amino acids. Germline assignment: CDR1 GTSNPN and CDR2 SVGIG (reference sequence). The CDR3, as DNA: TGTGCCTGGAGTGGGGGGGGCAGCAATCAGCCCCAGCATTTT. Its translation: CAWSGGGSNQPQHF.

In its sample, this clone is medium-sized. At the DNA level, this CDR3 is encoded by other sequences in the same sample as well. This sequence joins TRBV4-2 and TRBJ2-3; the match to TRBD1 covers 8 bases. The ends lost 0 bases at V and 2 bases at J; junction bases unmatched: 4. Per the germline V gene, CDR1 is LGHNA and CDR2 is YNFKEQ. This CDR3 spans 16 amino acids. CDR3 protein: CASSQEDRGFTDTQYF. The CDR3 nucleotides read TGTGCCAGCAGCCAAGAAGACAGGGGATTCACAGATACGCAGTATTTT.

CDR3 region: CASVTGNEQYF. The DNA of the CDR3 is TGTGCCAGCGTTACAGGGAACGAGCAGTACTTC. The V gene is TRBV6-1, the J gene TRBJ2-7, with D tentatively TRBD1 (6 bases). Trimming took off 8 bases at V and 5 bases at J, with 10 bases between the two ends. This CDR3 is 11 amino acids long. Per germline, CDR1 MNHNS and CDR2 SASEGT.

Judged by abundance, this clone is medium-sized. This sequence joins TRBV2 and TRBJ1-2; D is ambiguous. The germline V and J ends were trimmed by 7 bases and 7 bases, with 10 bases remaining between them. Germline lookup yields CDR1 SNHLY and CDR2 FYNNEI. The CDR3 spans 11 residues. CDR3 sequence: CASMESLGYTF. CDR3 bases: TGTGCCAGCATGGAGAGCCTTGGCTACACCTTC.

The chain couples TRBV6-1 to TRBJ1-3, with D uncertain. Germline values: CDR1 MNHNS, CDR2 SASEGT. The CDR3 totals 14 residues. The V end lost 5 bases, the J end lost 2 bases, and 10 bases lay between the germline ends. CDR3 sequence (DNA): TGTGCCAGCAGTCCGGGATTTGCTGGAAACACCATATATTTT. Translation: CASSPGFAGNTIYF.

A few counts support this clone. This chain joins TRBV2 and TRBJ1-5; 7 nucleotides align to TRBD1. There are 13 residues in the CDR3. Per the germline V gene, CDR1 is SNHLY and CDR2 is FYNNEI. The J segment lost 4 bases and the V segment lost 4 bases, leaving 1 base of the junction unmatched. The CDR3 nucleotides are TGTGCCAGCAGTGGGGACAGTAATCAGCCCCAGCATTTT. Its protein is CASSGDSNQPQHF.

In this sample, this clone turned up a few times. The chain has TRBV6-6 and TRBJ2-1; 7 positions match TRBD2. The V and J ends lost 11 bases and 6 bases, in that order; junction bases with no gene match: 13. This CDR3 comprises 14 residues. Per the germline V gene, CDR1 is MNHNY and CDR2 is SVGAGI (reference sequence). The CDR3 spells CAGGVGSQLNEQFF. The CDR3 DNA reads TGTGCCGGGGGGGTTGGGTCTCAGCTCAATGAGCAGTTCTTC.